Shown below are 21 T cell receptor beta chains from a single sample sequenced in a study of cytomegalovirus exposure and HLA in healthy donors. The PCR employed 60 Vbeta primers together with 13 Jbeta primers. TCRdb keeps only in-frame clones here, not all; method: immunoSEQ multiplex PCR. The sample has 100,000 or so clones; roughly 70% are singletons. The sequencing sample was made of PBMCs. Every receptor here comes from a man over 45 in good health and CMV-seronegative.

This rearrangement joins TRBV5-1 to TRBJ1-1, with D possibly matching TRBD1 (5 bases). This CDR3 is built from 15 residues. With 0 bases removed from V and 3 bases from J, the gap between germline ends came to 12 bases. Germline CDR1 and CDR2: SGHRS and YFSETQ. The CDR3 DNA reads TGCGCCAGCAGCTTGGCTCTAGGGGTGGACACTGAAGCTTTCTTT. It is translated as CASSLALGVDTEAFF.

This clone showed up just a few times. The genes are TRBV19 and TRBJ1-5, with D unresolved. The V gene's germline CDR1 is LNHDA and CDR2 SQIVND (reference sequence). The CDR3 contains 11 residues. Trimming stripped 5 bases from V and 11 bases from J, with 10 bases between. For the CDR3, the DNA is TGTGCCAGTAGTTCGGTGAGAGCCCAGCATTTT. This codes for CASSSVRAQHF.

This chain joins TRBV9 and TRBJ2-3; 7 bases are shared with TRBD1. CDR3 length: 17 amino acids. V trimming: 3 bases; J trimming: 6 bases; junction bases outside the gene matches: 16. Germline V gives CDR1 SGDLS, CDR2 YYNGEE. CDR3 nucleotides: TGTGCCAGCAGCGCAAGAACTCGACAGGGTATCATGGATACGCAGTATTTT. Protein: CASSARTRQGIMDTQYF. Combining the CDR3 with reference TRBV9 and TRBJ2-3 gives the whole variable domain DSGVTQTPKHLITATGQRVTLRCSPRSGDLSVYWYQQSLDQGLQFLIQYYNGEERAKGNILERFSAQQFPDLHSELNLSSLELGDSALYFCASSARTRQGIMDTQYFGPGTRLTVL.

The V and J genes are TRBV30 and TRBJ2-2; D gene uncertain. This CDR3 contains 13 residues. V was trimmed by 3 bases and J by 1 base, leaving 6 bases between them. In germline, CDR1 is GTSNPN, CDR2 SVGIG (reference sequence). CDR3 loop: CAWRRGNTGELFF. The CDR3 coding sequence is TGTGCCTGGAGACGCGGGAACACCGGGGAGCTGTTTTTT.

CDR3 loop: CASSPGVLSNQPQHF. The CDR3 DNA reads as TGCGCCAGCAGCCCAGGGGTCCTTAGCAATCAGCCCCAGCATTTT. The V gene is TRBV5-1, the J gene TRBJ1-5, with D perhaps TRBD1 (6 bases). This CDR3 region has 15 residues. The germline CDR1 and CDR2 sequences are SGHRS and YFSETQ. V lost 4 bases to trimming and J lost 0 bases, with 11 bases between them.

This chain links TRBV9 with TRBJ1-3, with unresolved D. Germline V lookup: CDR1 SGDLS, CDR2 YYNGEE. The germline V and J ends were trimmed by 0 bases and 0 bases, with 13 bases remaining between them. The CDR3 spans 17 residues. CDR3 loop: CASSVAQRLSSGNTIYF. CDR3 coding DNA: TGTGCCAGCAGCGTAGCTCAACGTCTAAGCTCTGGAAACACCATATATTTT.

V is TRBV7-3 and J is TRBJ2-7, with 9 bases identical to TRBD2. There are 14 residues in the CDR3. Germline V gives CDR1 SGHTA, CDR2 FQGTGA. Trimming took 2 bases from V and 2 from J; bases not matched to a gene: 1. The CDR3 DNA reads TGTGCCAGCAGCTTACTAGCGGGGCCCTACGAGCAGTACTTC. Translating it yields CASSLLAGPYEQYF.

The V call is TRBV9, the J call TRBJ2-1, with D possibly being TRBD1 (5 bases). Trimming left V 4 bases short and J 3 bases short, with 14 bases between. CDR1 SGDLS and CDR2 YYNGEE come from the germline V gene. The CDR3 has 15 residues. CDR3 nucleotides: TGTGCCAGCAGCCCACAGGTCCGCAACTACAATGAGCAGTTCTTC. Encoded protein: CASSPQVRNYNEQFF.

This rearrangement joins TRBV10-1 to TRBJ2-5; D might be TRBD1 (6 bases). Matching the DNA end better, TRBJ2-7 makes the J call doubtful. The CDR3 totals 16 residues. Germline V lookup: CDR1 WNHNN, CDR2 SYGVQD (reference sequence). The CDR3 spells CASSVNREFGLYEQYF. In nucleotides, the CDR3 is TGCGCCAGCAGTGTTAACAGGGAGTTTGGCCTATACGAGCAGTACTTC.

For this clone: Distinct nucleotide sequences in the sample also encode this CDR3. The chain joins TRBV30 to TRBJ1-5; the D gene is possibly TRBD1 (5 bases). The germline gives CDR1 GTSNPN, CDR2 SVGIG (reference sequence). The CDR3 extends over 14 amino acids. V shed 2 bases and J shed 7 bases, with 15 bases lying between them. In DNA form, the CDR3 reads TGTGCCTGGAGTCCCACCGGGGGTGGGCAGCCCCAGCATTTT. This sequence encodes CAWSPTGGGQPQHF.

The V call is TRBV5-1, the J call TRBJ1-1, with D unclear. The CDR3 has 12 amino acids. The V gene lost 5 bases and the J gene lost 6 bases, with 11 bases spanning the gap. CDR1 SGHRS and CDR2 YFSETQ come from the germline V gene. The CDR3 nucleotides read TGCGCCAGCAGGGCCAATAGCGCTGAAGCTTTCTTT. Encoded protein: CASRANSAEAFF.

V usage is TRBV5-1 and J usage is TRBJ2-2; 13 nucleotides agree with TRBD2. Germline CDR1 SGHRS, CDR2 YFSETQ. V dropped 0 bases and J dropped 4; count of bases not matched to a gene: 0. The CDR3 loop spans 16 amino acids. The CDR3 sequence is CASSLGTSGGTGELFF. CDR3 nucleotide sequence: TGCGCCAGCAGCTTGGGGACTAGCGGGGGCACCGGGGAGCTGTTTTTT.

This clone was counted only a few times. The rearrangement links TRBV6-5 to TRBJ1-2; weak D call: TRBD1 (5 bases). Trimming shortened V by 6 bases and J by 6 bases, and 17 bases separated the two germline ends. The germline CDR1 and CDR2 sequences are MNHEY and SVGAGI. This CDR3 region has 14 residues. CDR3 protein: CASRNNRGGDGYTF. CDR3 nucleotide sequence: TGTGCCAGCAGGAACAACCGCGGGGGGGATGGCTACACCTTC.

This clone has only a few counts. The J gene is TRBJ2-3, the V gene TRBV5-6, with 10 bases aligning to TRBD1. The CDR3 totals 15 residues. Unmatched junction bases numbered 6, after V lost 2 bases and J lost 6 bases. Germline V gene sequence: CDR1 SGHDT, CDR2 YYEEEE. CDR3 nucleotides: TGTGCCAGCAGCTTTGGGGGGACAGGGGCCGATACGCAGTATTTT. Encoded protein: CASSFGGTGADTQYF.

This chain links TRBV29-1 with TRBJ2-3; D unresolved. CDR3 length: 11 amino acids. V was cut by 1 base and J by 6 bases, with 5 bases left in between. Germline CDR1 reads SQVTM; CDR2 reads ANQGSEA. CDR3 residues: CSVEAGDTQYF. Here the CDR3 DNA reads TGCAGCGTTGAAGCGGGTGATACGCAGTATTTT.

The J gene is TRBJ2-5, the V gene TRBV6-5, with TRBD1 as a possible D gene (5 bases). Germline CDR1 reads MNHEY; CDR2 reads SVGAGI. This CDR3 comprises 14 residues. Trimming stripped 6 bases from V and 1 base from J, with 12 bases between. The CDR3 DNA reads as TGTGCCAGCAGAAATCACAGGAGCCAAGAGACCCAGTACTTC. Translating gives CASRNHRSQETQYF.

The chain carries TRBV28 and TRBJ2-3; D gene ambiguous. The V end was cut by 3 bases, the J end by 0 bases, with 7 bases between. Germline loops: CDR1 MDHEN, CDR2 SYDVKM. The CDR3 is 14 amino acids. CDR3 region: CASSFTTSTDTQYF. DNA for the CDR3: TGTGCCAGCAGTTTTACTACTAGCACAGATACGCAGTATTTT.

This chain links TRBV6-6 with TRBJ1-2; a weak D match, TRBD1 (5 bases). This CDR3 has 14 amino acids. V was cut by 4 bases and J by 1 base, with 10 bases left in between. Germline values: CDR1 MNHNY, CDR2 SVGAGI (reference sequence). This chain's CDR3 is CASSSTQDNYGYTF. The CDR3 nucleotides are TGTGCCAGCAGTTCTACACAGGATAACTATGGCTACACCTTC.

This chain uses TRBV6-4 with TRBJ2-3; TRBD2 agrees at 11 bases. The germline V gene encodes CDR1 MRHNA and CDR2 SNTAGT. The CDR3 sequence is 16 residues long. V dropped 10 bases and J dropped 3; count of bases not matched to a gene: 12. Written as DNA, the CDR3 is TGTGCCACCTTATCGATAGCGGGAGGGTTGACAGATACGCAGTATTTT. This codes for CATLSIAGGLTDTQYF.

This clone turned up a few times. The chain combines TRBV7-8 with TRBJ1-4; possible D gene TRBD1, 6 bases. The CDR3 totals 20 residues. The V gene lost 3 bases and the J gene lost 0 bases, with 23 bases spanning the gap. CDR1 and CDR2 from the germline V gene are SGHVS and FQNEAQ. CDR3 bases: TGTGCCAGCAGCTTGAGGGGGATAACATGGGGAGGGGCAACTAATGAAAAACTGTTTTTT. Its protein product is CASSLRGITWGGATNEKLFF.

J is TRBJ1-2 and V is TRBV7-8, with TRBD1 matching over 7 bases. After removal of 2 bases from V and 4 bases from J, the junction contained 4 bases not matched to a gene. CDR3 length: 14 residues. CDR1 SGHVS and CDR2 FQNEAQ come from the germline V gene. The CDR3 sequence is CASSLSEGAYGYTF. CDR3 in DNA: TGTGCCAGCAGCTTAAGTGAGGGGGCCTATGGCTACACCTTC.